A single sample is the source of the 21 T cell receptor beta chains below, sequenced in a study of Graves' ophthalmopathy and Graves' hyperthyroidism. The study amplified TCR beta CDR3 regions using RNA transcripts. HTBI primers served in a first-round RT-PCR, which a second-round multiplex PCR followed. TCRdb re-called the multiplex PCR reads through MiXCR, storing one row per CDR3 protein. This table holds roughly 400,000 distinct CDR3 sequences, 15% found once. The specimen sequenced was peripheral blood. The receptors come from a woman aged 18 to 35 with stable Graves' hyperthyroidism.

With regard to this clonotype: This may be a read error: a much more frequent sequence differs by one nucleotide. The rearrangement uses TRBV5-1 and TRBJ1-1, with D perhaps TRBD1 (5 bases). The CDR3 totals 16 residues. Germline CDR1 SGHRS, CDR2 YFSETQ. The CDR3 nucleotides are TGCGCCAGCATCTTGGGAGGATCAGGGTCGATTACTGAAGCTTTCTTT. Its translation is CASILGGSGSITEAFF.

The chain is built from TRBV19 and TRBJ2-3; 9 nucleotides agree with TRBD2. The CDR3 totals 14 residues. Per the germline V gene, CDR1 is LNHDA and CDR2 is SQIVND (reference sequence). After removal of 5 bases from V and 6 bases from J, the junction contained 6 bases not matched to a gene. CDR3 sequence: CASSLRLAVDTQYF. DNA of the CDR3: TGTGCCAGTAGTCTAAGACTAGCGGTGGATACGCAGTATTTT.

Many counts were recorded for this clonotype. The chain couples TRBV29-1 to TRBJ2-7, with 10 bases matching TRBD1. V dropped 6 bases and J dropped 2; count of bases not matched to a gene: 4. Per the germline V gene, CDR1 is SQVTM and CDR2 is ANQGSEA. The CDR3 spans 13 residues. DNA of the CDR3: TGCAGCGTGCGGGACAGGGGAACCTACGAGCAGTACTTC. Its protein is CSVRDRGTYEQYF.

This clonotype was picked up a small number of times. V and J are TRBV6-1 and TRBJ2-7; TRBD2 agrees at 8 bases. Germline lookup yields CDR1 MNHNS and CDR2 SASEGT. Germline trimming cut 8 bases from V and 1 base from J; bases unmatched to any gene: 7. This CDR3 contains 14 residues. CDR3 loop: CASARGGSSYEQYF. In DNA form, the CDR3 reads TGTGCCAGCGCTCGGGGGGGGTCTTCCTACGAGCAGTACTTC.

On this clonotype itself: This may be a read error, as it is one base from a much larger clone. The chain uses TRBV2 and TRBJ2-7; 9 bases match TRBD1. Per the germline V gene, CDR1 is SNHLY and CDR2 is FYNNEI. This CDR3 contains 15 residues. CDR3 protein: CASSANWDRAYEQCF. The DNA for the CDR3 is TGTGCCAGCAGTGCCAACTGGGACAGGGCCTACGAGCAGTGCTTC. The full variable domain, in which reference TRBV2 and TRBJ2-7 provide the parts outside the CDR3, is EPEVTQTPSHQVTQMGQEVILRCVPISNHLYFYWYRQILGQKVEFLVSFYNNEISEKSEIFDDQFSVERPDGSNFTLKIRSTKLEDSAMYFCASSANWDRAYEQCFGPGTRLTVT.

The sample holds a few counts of this clonotype. V gene TRBV7-8 combines with J gene TRBJ2-2, with D perhaps matching TRBD1 (7 bases). This CDR3 is built from 14 residues. The V end was cut by 4 bases, the J end by 4 bases, with 10 bases between. The germline V gene encodes CDR1 SGHVS and CDR2 FQNEAQ. The CDR3 sequence is CASSWRGPTGELFF. CDR3 DNA sequence: TGTGCCAGCAGCTGGAGGGGGCCCACCGGGGAGCTGTTTTTT.

A note on this clonotype: A much larger clone is a single base away; this may be a read error. V is TRBV24-1 and J is TRBJ1-5; 7 nucleotides agree with TRBD1. The CDR3 runs to 15 residues. Germline V gene data show CDR1 as KGHDR and CDR2 as SFDVKD. The CDR3 DNA sequence: TGTGCCATCAGTGACCAACAGGGGAGTAATCAGCCCCAGCATTTT. It encodes CAISDQQGSNQPQHF.

This clonotype was counted ten times or more. This chain connects TRBV29-1 to TRBJ1-2; maybe TRBD1 (6 bases). Germline-derived CDR1 and CDR2 are SQVTM and ANQGSEA. V was trimmed by 6 bases and J by 2 bases, leaving 10 bases between them. The length of the CDR3 is 12 residues. The CDR3 loop is CSVETGNYGYTF. DNA of the CDR3: TGCAGCGTAGAAACAGGGAACTATGGCTACACCTTC.

This clonotype came up many times. The chain couples TRBV19 to TRBJ1-1, with D uncertain. CDR1 is LNHDA, CDR2 SQIVND, per germline (reference sequence). Trimming stripped 1 base from V and 4 bases from J, with 10 bases between. CDR3 length equals 14 residues. The CDR3 nucleotides read TGTGCCAGTAGTATAGTGGAGGGAGGCACTGAAGCTTTCTTT. It specifies CASSIVEGGTEAFF.

Remarks on this clonotype: This sequence may be a read error, since a much larger clone differs from it by one base. The CDR3 spells CASGATLAGGPGELFF. For the CDR3, the DNA is TGTGCCAGCGGCGCCACACTAGCGGGGGGGCCTGGGGAGCTGTTTTTT. The V call is TRBV11-2, the J call TRBJ2-2, with TRBD2 matching over 13 bases. The ends lost 8 bases at V and 8 bases at J; junction bases unmatched: 11. Germline V lookup: CDR1 SGHAT, CDR2 FQNNGV. The CDR3 has 16 amino acids. Together with reference TRBV11-2 and TRBJ2-2, the CDR3 gives the full variable domain: EAGVAQSPRYKIIEKRQSVAFWCNPISGHATLYWYQQILGQGPKLLIQFQNNGVVDDSQLPKDRFSAERLKGVDSTLKIQPAKLEDSAVYLCASGATLAGGPGELFFGEGSRLTVL.

This clonotype was seen repeatedly, ten times or more. V gene TRBV6-2 or TRBV6-3 combines with J gene TRBJ2-4; weak D call: TRBD1 (5 bases). CDR1 and CDR2 from the germline V gene are MNHEY and SVGEGT. The CDR3 spans 13 residues. Trimming shortened V by 2 bases and J by 6 bases, and 8 bases separated the two germline ends. The DNA for the CDR3 is TGTGCCAGCAGTTACGGCAGGGTAAACATTCAGTACTTC. This sequence encodes CASSYGRVNIQYF.

J is TRBJ2-2 and V is TRBV6-4; D uncertain. Germline V lookup: CDR1 MRHNA, CDR2 SNTAGT. CDR3 length: 17 amino acids. V lost 1 base and J lost 0, with 12 bases in between. CDR3 in amino acids: CASSDLRLQPNTGELFF. The CDR3 nucleotides are TGTGCCAGCAGTGACTTGAGACTTCAGCCGAACACCGGGGAGCTGTTTTTT.

A word on this clonotype: One end of the junction does not line up with germline, which may come from a read error. In DNA form, the CDR3 reads TGTGCCAGCAGCCCCGGCGGGGGGGGGGCCTACGAGCAGTGCTTC. Protein sequence: CASSPGGGGAYEQCF. This chain links TRBV7-2 with TRBJ2-7; the match to TRBD2 covers 9 bases. Germline V gene sequence: CDR1 SGHTA, CDR2 FQGNSA. The CDR3 length is 15 residues.

This clonotype has a count of ten or more. This chain connects TRBV20-1 to TRBJ2-5; the match to TRBD2 covers 7 bases. The germline V gene has CDR1 DFQATT and CDR2 SNEGSKA (reference sequence). J was trimmed by 5 bases and V by 5 bases; bases with no gene match: 11. The CDR3 runs 14 residues. Here the CDR3 DNA reads TGCAGTGCTGGCGTGACTAGCAGGCGGGAGACCCAGTACTTC. This sequence encodes CSAGVTSRRETQYF.

This clonotype has ten or more counts. The rearrangement uses TRBV20-1 and TRBJ1-5; D is ambiguous. The CDR3 length is 13 residues. V was trimmed by 1 base and J by 4 bases, leaving 8 bases between them. CDR1 and CDR2 from the germline V gene are DFQATT and SNEGSKA (reference sequence). The CDR3 loop reads CSARGPSNQPQHF. In DNA form, the CDR3 reads TGCAGTGCTAGAGGTCCCAGTAATCAGCCCCAGCATTTT.

There are many counts of this clonotype. The chain recombines TRBV12-5 with TRBJ2-2; TRBD2 matches at 14 bases. In germline, CDR1 is LGHNT, CDR2 FRNRAP. V dropped 6 bases and J dropped 2; count of bases not matched to a gene: 14. The length of the CDR3 is 20 residues. This CDR3 reads CASGLLLGLAGAYNTGELFF. Here the CDR3 DNA reads TGTGCTAGTGGGCTGCTACTGGGACTAGCGGGGGCTTACAACACCGGGGAGCTGTTTTTT.

This clonotype was counted ten times or more. The gene calls are TRBV12-5 and TRBJ2-4; perhaps D is TRBD1 or TRBD2 (5 bases each). Germline values: CDR1 LGHNT, CDR2 FRNRAP. This CDR3 is built from 16 residues. With 0 bases removed from V and 4 bases from J, the gap between germline ends came to 13 bases. The DNA for the CDR3 is TGTGCTAGTGGTTTGGTTTCGGGGACCGAAAAAAACATTCAGTACTTC. It translates to CASGLVSGTEKNIQYF.

For this clonotype: This clone may be a read error of a much larger clone one base away. The CDR3 carries no conserved terminal phenylalanine or tryptophan, so it likely arises from a read error. The chain is built from TRBV11-2 and TRBJ2-7; either TRBD1 or TRBD2 may supply D (5 bases each). The germline V and J ends were trimmed by 2 bases and 0 bases, with 8 bases remaining between them. Germline values: CDR1 SGHAT, CDR2 FQNNGV. The CDR3 covers 14 residues. Here the CDR3 DNA reads TGTGCCAGCAGCTTAAGAGGGGACTCCTACGAGCAGTACTCC. Encoded protein: CASSLRGDSYEQYS.

The rearrangement uses TRBV12-3 or TRBV12-4 and TRBJ2-2, with D perhaps being TRBD1 or TRBD2 (7 bases each). Trimming shortened V by 6 bases and J by 5 bases, and 16 bases separated the two germline ends. The CDR3 runs 15 residues. The CDR3 DNA is TGTGCCAGCAGAGAGAACAGGGGAGGGACCGGGGAGCTGTTTTTT. Its protein is CASRENRGGTGELFF.

At least ten counts were recorded for this clonotype. The chain uses TRBV6-5 and TRBJ2-2, with D perhaps TRBD1 (6 bases). The germline CDR1 and CDR2 sequences are MNHEY and SVGAGI. The CDR3 runs to 15 residues. The V gene lost 4 bases and the J gene lost 4 bases, with 13 bases spanning the gap. The DNA of the CDR3 is TGTGCCAGCAGTTCCGGGACATTCTCCACCGGGGAGCTGTTTTTT. This gives the protein CASSSGTFSTGELFF.

Ten or more counts support this clonotype. This chain uses TRBV2 with TRBJ1-1, with TRBD1 as a possible D gene (6 bases). The CDR3 extends over 14 amino acids. The V gene's germline CDR1 is SNHLY and CDR2 FYNNEI. V gave up 6 bases and J gave up 5 bases, with 16 bases separating them. This CDR3 is CASSHRGGRTEAFF. In DNA, the CDR3 is TGTGCCAGCAGCCATAGGGGGGGACGGACTGAAGCTTTCTTT.